What follows is one T cell receptor beta chain and its context. Antigen: not known. Trimming removed 10 bases from V and 4 bases from J, with 21 bases in between. Germline V gene lookup returns CDR1 SNHLY and CDR2 FYNNEI. The CDR3 has 15 amino acids. Some clones are missing from TCRdb's copy, which holds only in-frame ones; the method was immunoSEQ multiplex PCR. Counted here are 150,000 to 200,000 clones, about 88% occurring once; the ten biggest clones make up roughly 3%. This sample stems from a study of cytotoxic CD8 clonotypes in ibrutinib-treated CLL. Study results and limitations: Clonality went up at the time of ibrutinib response, stayed stable in sustained remission, and later dropped back toward its baseline level at progression. Public clonotypes (which were uncommon) either contracted or remained stable on treatment.

The input for sequencing was PBMCs, taken at disease progression, from a patient treated with ibrutinib. J is TRBJ2-3 and V is TRBV2; the D gene is possibly TRBD1 (5 bases). The clonotype was recovered from a human donor with chronic lymphocytic leukemia. The CDR3 loop is CATRVGPPRADTQYF. The CDR3 region has the DNA TGTGCCACCCGGGTGGGGCCCCCCAGGGCAGATACGCAGTATTTT.